This T cell receptor beta chain comes out of a study of neoadjuvant nivolumab and ipilimumab in lung cancer. Turning to the study itself: The combination arm added day-1 ipilimumab 1 mg/kg to nivolumab 3 mg/kg on days 1, 15, 29. Study-level findings and limits: Only two of four nivolumab-treated tumors gained richness and clonality by surgery. TCR richness and clonality were higher in tumors than adjacent uninvolved lung.

The data were produced by immunoSEQ multiplex PCR, yet TCRdb's version contains in-frame clones alone and is incomplete. The table records under 20,000 clones, about nine tenths of them present only once. Worth noting for this clone: Its antigen is still unknown.

Germline V CDR1 and CDR2: SEHNR, FQNEAQ (reference sequence). There are 17 residues in the CDR3. V shed 4 bases and J 4 bases; nucleotides not matched to a gene: 8. The gene calls are TRBV7-9 and TRBJ2-3, with TRBD2 matching over 13 bases. The sequences come from peripheral blood, collected before neoadjuvant nivolumab, alone or with ipilimumab. This TCR came from an adult with non-small cell lung cancer. The CDR3 region has the DNA TGTGCCAGCAGCTCGTTCGGACTAGCGGGAGAGTCAGATACGCAGTATTTT. Its translation is CASSSFGLAGESDTQYF.